This entry lists 16 T cell receptor beta chains sequenced from one sample in a study of cytomegalovirus exposure and HLA in healthy donors. Both 60 Vbeta primers and 13 Jbeta primers went into the PCR. Here immunoSEQ multiplex PCR was the method, and the copy in TCRdb shows in-frame clones only, minus some. The sample has 40,000 to 55,000 clones, around 74% seen once. The sample was PBMCs. The source of these receptors is a man aged 25-45 years in good health and CMV-seronegative.

This clone was seen more than once but under ten times. The rearrangement joins TRBV5-6 to TRBJ1-3; 9 nucleotides agree with TRBD1. V dropped 4 bases and J dropped 7; count of bases not matched to a gene: 6. Germline loops: CDR1 SGHDT, CDR2 YYEEEE. The CDR3 has 14 amino acids. The CDR3 coding sequence is TGTGCCAGCAGCCTCGGACAGGGGTTCAACACCATATATTTT. This codes for CASSLGQGFNTIYF.

This clone was detected a few times. One junction end disagrees with the germline gene, perhaps due to a read error. V usage is TRBV6-1 and J usage is TRBJ1-2; no definite D call. The CDR3 covers 14 residues. CDR1 and CDR2 from the germline V gene are MNHNS and SASEGT. CDR3 loop: CASREDPPGYGYTF. CDR3 nucleotide sequence: TGTGCCAGCAGGGAAGACCCTCCGGGCTATGGCTACACCTTC.

This clone was detected a few times. The chain couples TRBV4-2 to TRBJ2-3, with D possibly matching TRBD2 (5 bases). This CDR3 has 15 amino acids. V dropped 0 bases and J dropped 3 bases, with 10 bases sitting between them. The germline V gene encodes CDR1 LGHNA and CDR2 YNFKEQ. The CDR3 DNA is TGTGCCAGCAGCCAAGAGTCTAGCAGAACAGATACGCAGTATTTT. It encodes CASSQESSRTDTQYF.

In its sample, this clone ranks as medium-sized (0.01 to 0.1%). This chain links TRBV6-1 with TRBJ1-2; D might be TRBD1 (5 bases). The CDR3 is 16 residues long. V lost 1 base, J lost 3 bases, and 15 bases lay in between. The germline gives CDR1 MNHNS, CDR2 SASEGT. The CDR3 nucleotides read TGTGCCAGCAGTGAAGAATGGCAGGGTGGATACTATGGCTACACCTTC. It translates to CASSEEWQGGYYGYTF.

The chain combines TRBV5-4 with TRBJ1-2, with D perhaps matching TRBD1 (6 bases). The V gene's germline CDR1 is SGHNT and CDR2 YYREEE (reference sequence). The CDR3 is 13 amino acids. The V end was cut by 2 bases, the J end by 8 bases, with 13 bases between. CDR3 sequence (DNA): TGTGCCAGCAGCTTTGGACAGCTTTACGGCTACACCTTC. Translation: CASSFGQLYGYTF. The full variable domain, completed using reference TRBV5-4 and TRBJ1-2, is ETGVTQSPTHLIKTRGQQVTLRCSSQSGHNTVSWYQQALGQGPQFIFQYYREEENGRGNFPPRFSGLQFPNYSSELNVNALELDDSALYLCASSFGQLYGYTFGSGTRLTVV.

The chain combines TRBV6-5 with TRBJ2-7; D not certain. Germline CDR1 and CDR2: MNHEY and SVGAGI. The CDR3 extends over 15 amino acids. V dropped 0 bases and J dropped 6 bases, with 15 bases sitting between them. The CDR3 sequence is CASSYSRSAAGEQYF. The CDR3 DNA sequence: TGTGCCAGCAGTTACTCGAGATCTGCCGCTGGCGAGCAGTACTTC.

The chain uses TRBV6-5 and TRBJ2-7; 7 bases line up with TRBD1. Germline V lookup: CDR1 MNHEY, CDR2 SVGAGI. The length of the CDR3 is 13 residues. After removal of 7 bases from V and 9 bases from J, the junction contained 12 bases not matched to a gene. The CDR3, as DNA: TGTGCCAGCAAGGGGGCAGCTACTACGAGGCAGTACTTC. Translating it yields CASKGAATTRQYF.

The chain links TRBV19 to TRBJ1-4, with TRBD1 as a possible D gene (5 bases). This CDR3 contains 14 residues. Germline V gene data show CDR1 as LNHDA and CDR2 as SQIVND (reference sequence). V lost 3 bases and J 4 bases, leaving 9 bases between the germline ends. CDR3 in amino acids: CASSIGGNNEKLFF. Written as DNA, the CDR3 is TGTGCCAGTAGTATCGGGGGGAATAATGAAAAACTGTTTTTT.

The chain uses TRBV19 and TRBJ1-5; D is undetermined. Germline V lookup: CDR1 LNHDA, CDR2 SQIVND (reference sequence). With 5 bases removed from V and 5 bases from J, the gap between germline ends came to 7 bases. The CDR3 has 12 amino acids. This CDR3 is CASSGPYQPQHF. In nucleotides, the CDR3 is TGTGCCAGTAGTGGGCCATATCAGCCCCAGCATTTT.

The chain has TRBV5-1 and TRBJ2-3; no firm D call. Germline V gives CDR1 SGHRS, CDR2 YFSETQ. The V gene lost 4 bases and the J gene lost 2 bases, with 17 bases spanning the gap. The CDR3 spans 16 residues. The CDR3 here is CASSPEPSGSTDTQYF. The CDR3 bases are TGCGCCAGCAGCCCGGAGCCCTCCGGGTCCACAGATACGCAGTATTTT.

The rearrangement joins TRBV7-9 to TRBJ2-2; 7 bases match TRBD2. This CDR3 has 15 amino acids. Per germline, CDR1 SEHNR and CDR2 FQNEAQ (reference sequence). The ends lost 4 bases at V and 4 bases at J; junction bases unmatched: 6. Written as DNA, the CDR3 is TGTGCCAGCAGCTCAAGAGCGGGACCCACCGGGGAGCTGTTTTTT. It yields the protein CASSSRAGPTGELFF.

This rearrangement joins TRBV5-1 to TRBJ2-1, with D possibly matching TRBD1 (6 bases). This CDR3 has 16 amino acids. Germline values: CDR1 SGHRS, CDR2 YFSETQ. V lost 1 base to trimming and J lost 4 bases, with 15 bases between them. The CDR3: CASSLRSQGGYNEQFF. The CDR3 nucleotides read TGCGCCAGCAGCTTGCGGTCACAGGGCGGGTACAATGAGCAGTTCTTC.

The chain couples TRBV19 to TRBJ1-5; tentatively, D is TRBD1 (5 bases). CDR3 length: 14 amino acids. V gave up 7 bases and J gave up 6 bases, with 16 bases separating them. Germline V CDR1 and CDR2: LNHDA, SQIVND (reference sequence). This CDR3 reads CASNPQGGLQPQHF. CDR3 sequence (DNA): TGTGCCAGTAACCCCCAGGGTGGGCTTCAGCCCCAGCATTTT.

The V call is TRBV25-1, the J call TRBJ2-7; 11 bases map to TRBD1. The CDR3 is 14 amino acids. J gave up 2 bases and V 4 bases, and 1 base lay outside the gene matches. The germline CDR1 and CDR2 sequences are MGHDK and SYGVNS. CDR3 loop: CASSGGQGAYEQYF. For the CDR3, the DNA is TGTGCCAGCAGTGGGGGACAGGGGGCCTACGAGCAGTACTTC.

The chain employs TRBV4-1 and TRBJ2-7, with D uncertain. Germline CDR1 is MGHRA and CDR2 is YSYEKL. This CDR3 is built from 15 residues. Trimming stripped 5 bases from V and 0 bases from J, with 14 bases between. The CDR3 loop reads CASSCDRVSSYEQYF. CDR3 bases: TGCGCCAGCAGCTGCGACCGGGTCAGCTCCTACGAGCAGTACTTC.

This clone has just one count. The rearrangement joins TRBV6-1 to TRBJ1-4, with 8 bases matching TRBD1. Trimming removed 4 bases from V and 0 bases from J; junction bases left unmatched: 4. This CDR3 spans 16 amino acids. Per germline, CDR1 MNHNS and CDR2 SASEGT. The CDR3 sequence is CASSAFRGPTNEKLFF. CDR3 sequence (DNA): TGTGCCAGCAGTGCGTTCAGGGGGCCAACTAATGAAAAACTGTTTTTT.